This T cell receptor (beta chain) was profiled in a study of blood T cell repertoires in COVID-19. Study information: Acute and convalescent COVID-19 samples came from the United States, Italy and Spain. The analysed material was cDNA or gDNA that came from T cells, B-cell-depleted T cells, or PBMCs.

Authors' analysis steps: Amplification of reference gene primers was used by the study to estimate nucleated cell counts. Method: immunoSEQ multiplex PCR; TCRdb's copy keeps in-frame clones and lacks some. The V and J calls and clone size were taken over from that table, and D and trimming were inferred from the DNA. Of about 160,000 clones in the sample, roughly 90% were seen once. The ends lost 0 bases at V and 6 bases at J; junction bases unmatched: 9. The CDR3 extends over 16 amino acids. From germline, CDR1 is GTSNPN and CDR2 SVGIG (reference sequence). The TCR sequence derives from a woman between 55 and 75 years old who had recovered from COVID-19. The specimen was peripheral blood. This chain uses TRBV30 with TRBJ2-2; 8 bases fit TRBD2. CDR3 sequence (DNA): TGTGCCTGGAGTGTAGCCGGGGGACTAGAATCCGGGGAGCTGTTTTTT. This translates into CAWSVAGGLESGELFF.